This passage covers 2 T cell receptor beta chains from one sample sequenced in a study of beta chain features in type 1 diabetes. The antigens these receptors bind are not known. General study findings and limits: TCRB CDR3 length was moderately but significantly reduced in all four CD4+ subsets of Type 1 diabetes patients.

Since all of the isolated RNA was reverse transcribed, expressed TCRB transcripts were what got sequenced. Here immunoSEQ multiplex PCR was the method, and the copy in TCRdb shows in-frame clones only, minus some. The data contain hundreds of thousands of clones, roughly 13% of them singletons. Sequenced material: naive CD4+ T cells from blood. These receptors were taken from a man between 18 and 35 years old with type 1 diabetes.

In the case of this clone: This sample includes further DNA sequences coding for the same CDR3. The CDR3 sequence: CASSLGGNTGELFF. For the CDR3, the DNA is TGTGCCAGCAGTTTAGGAGGGAACACCGGGGAGCTGTTTTTT. This chain links TRBV28 with TRBJ2-2; D may be TRBD2 (5 bases). V was pared by 2 bases and J by 1 base, with 5 bases between. Germline values: CDR1 MDHEN, CDR2 SYDVKM. The CDR3 runs 14 residues.

Concerning this clone itself: The identical CDR3 is also encoded by other nucleotide sequences in the sample. V gene TRBV18 combines with J gene TRBJ1-2; no firm D call. This CDR3 is 12 amino acids long. Germline CDR1 KGHSH, CDR2 LQKENI. Between the trimmed V and J ends, which lost 1 base and 5 bases, there was a span of 5 bases. The chain's CDR3 is CASSPREYGYTF. Written as DNA, the CDR3 is TGTGCCAGCTCACCACGAGAATATGGCTACACCTTC.